This T cell receptor (beta chain) came from a study of T cells in Graves' hyperthyroidism and ophthalmopathy. Whole-study results and caveats: Blood shared most expanded thyroid clonotypes above 0.001.

This clonotype was counted ten times or more. Its cognate antigen is unknown. TCR beta CDR3 regions were amplified from RNA. When the TCR CDR3 underwent first-round RT-PCR, the HTBI primer set was used. TCRdb called the multiplex PCR reads again in MiXCR, with one record for every CDR3 protein. Here the sample spans around 420,000 distinct CDR3 sequences, 15% to 19% being singletons. Germline values: CDR1 DFQATT, CDR2 SNEGSKA (reference sequence). The CDR3 is 14 residues long. V lost 2 bases to trimming and J lost 3 bases, with 13 bases between them. Diagnoses used clinical symptoms, serum thyroxine and TRAb, thyroid ultrasound and orbital computed tomography.

Source material: blood. V and J are TRBV20-1 and TRBJ1-1; D unclear. The receptor was isolated from a woman aged 18 to 35 with Graves' hyperthyroidism. The CDR3 sequence: CSARPAGRDTEAFF. The CDR3 nucleotides read TGCAGTGCTAGACCCGCGGGGAGGGACACTGAAGCTTTCTTT.